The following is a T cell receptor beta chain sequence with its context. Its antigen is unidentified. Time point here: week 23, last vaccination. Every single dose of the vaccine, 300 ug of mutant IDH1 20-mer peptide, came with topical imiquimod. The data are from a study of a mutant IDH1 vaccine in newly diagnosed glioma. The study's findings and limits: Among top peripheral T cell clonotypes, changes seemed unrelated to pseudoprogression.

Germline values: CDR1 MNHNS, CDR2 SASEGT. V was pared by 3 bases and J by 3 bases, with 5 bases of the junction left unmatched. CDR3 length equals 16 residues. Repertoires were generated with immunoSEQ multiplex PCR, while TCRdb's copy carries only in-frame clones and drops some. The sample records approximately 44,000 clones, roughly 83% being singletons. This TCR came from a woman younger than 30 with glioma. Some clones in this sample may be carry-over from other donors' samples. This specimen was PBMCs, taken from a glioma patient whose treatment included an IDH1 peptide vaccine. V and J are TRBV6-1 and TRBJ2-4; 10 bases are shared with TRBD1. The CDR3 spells CASSDRDRGLKNIQYF. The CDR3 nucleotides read TGTGCCAGCAGTGACCGGGACAGGGGCCTCAAAAACATTCAGTACTTC.